The 15 T cell receptor beta chains reported below all come from one sample, sequenced in a study of blood T cell repertoires in COVID-19. This table comes from immunoSEQ multiplex PCR, and its TCRdb copy is limited to in-frame clones, with some not included. The sample lists tens of thousands of clones, around three quarters occurring once. The material sequenced was peripheral blood. The source is a woman of 80 years or more with active or convalescent COVID-19.

This clone was counted between two and nine times. The chain is built from TRBV10-3 and TRBJ1-1; 12 bases align to TRBD1. V lost 7 bases, J lost 11 bases, and 11 bases stayed unmatched. CDR3 size: 14 residues. The germline CDR1 and CDR2 sequences are ENHRY and SYGVKD. CDR3 amino acids: CAINGGQGAGEAFF. The CDR3 nucleotides are TGTGCCATCAACGGGGGACAGGGGGCTGGAGAGGCTTTCTTT.

DNA for the CDR3: TGTGCCATCAGTGGGCGGACTAGCGGGGGGGCCGGGGAGACCCAGTACTTC. It specifies CAISGRTSGGAGETQYF. The chain is built from TRBV10-3 and TRBJ2-5; 15 bases line up with TRBD2. With V trimmed by 4 bases and J by 5 bases, 8 bases remained unmatched. In germline, CDR1 is ENHRY, CDR2 SYGVKD. This CDR3 has 17 amino acids.

This clone was observed a handful of times. The V gene is TRBV6-5, the J gene TRBJ1-5; D is uncertain. The CDR3 length is 13 residues. Trimming stripped 5 bases from V and 6 bases from J, with 11 bases between. The germline V gene has CDR1 MNHEY and CDR2 SVGAGI. The DNA for the CDR3 is TGTGCCAGCAGTCTCCAGGAAGGTCAGCCCCAGCATTTT. This translates into CASSLQEGQPQHF.

The CDR3 DNA reads as TGTGCCAGCAGTTTAGAATACAGGGCTTTCTTT. It translates to CASSLEYRAFF. The chain couples TRBV28 to TRBJ1-1; a possible D gene is TRBD1 (5 bases). The CDR3 is made up of 11 amino acids. Between the trimmed V and J ends, which lost 2 bases and 11 bases, there was a span of 9 bases. CDR1 is MDHEN, CDR2 SYDVKM, per germline.

The rearrangement joins TRBV10-3 to TRBJ2-5, with 9 bases aligning to TRBD1. J gave up 3 bases and V 9 bases, and 5 bases lay outside the gene matches. The CDR3 length is 13 residues. Germline lookup yields CDR1 ENHRY and CDR2 SYGVKD. The CDR3 sequence is CAIGTGKEETQYF. The CDR3 bases are TGTGCCATAGGGACAGGGAAAGAAGAGACCCAGTACTTC.

This rearrangement joins TRBV3-1 (or the pseudogene TRBV3-2) to TRBJ2-3; TRBD2 might be the D (6 bases). With 4 bases removed from V and 1 base from J, the gap between germline ends came to 18 bases. The germline CDR1 and CDR2 sequences are LGHDT and YNNKEL (reference sequence). The CDR3 has 17 amino acids. The CDR3 bases are TGTGCCAGCAGCCTGCTGAGGACGACTAGAGGCACAGATACGCAGTATTTT. As protein: CASSLLRTTRGTDTQYF.

The chain carries TRBV30 and TRBJ2-1, with TRBD2 matching 8 bases. The CDR3 runs to 16 residues. CDR1 and CDR2 from the germline V gene are GTSNPN and SVGIG (reference sequence). V gave up 5 bases and J gave up 7 bases; unmatched junction bases: 16. This CDR3 is CAWGASRGGGGNEQFF. The CDR3 coding sequence is TGTGCCTGGGGAGCCTCGCGGGGCGGCGGGGGGAATGAGCAGTTCTTC.

Written as DNA, the CDR3 is TGTGCCAGCAGCTTAGCGGGGACAGGGTCCTACGAGCAGTACTTC. It yields the protein CASSLAGTGSYEQYF. The gene calls are TRBV7-2 and TRBJ2-7, with TRBD1 identical over 9 bases. Trimming took 0 bases from V and 1 from J; bases not matched to a gene: 1. Per the germline V gene, CDR1 is SGHTA and CDR2 is FQGNSA. The CDR3 extends over 15 amino acids.

This clone was seen a single time. The genes are TRBV30 and TRBJ1-5; 7 bases align to TRBD1. Trimming cost V 5 bases and J 4 bases; bases outside gene matches: 5. This CDR3 has 13 amino acids. Germline assignment: CDR1 GTSNPN and CDR2 SVGIG (reference sequence). The CDR3 loop reads CAWGTALNQPQHF. DNA of the CDR3: TGTGCCTGGGGGACAGCCTTAAATCAGCCCCAGCATTTT.

The rearrangement uses TRBV29-1 and TRBJ2-7; perhaps TRBD2 as D (7 bases). This CDR3 has 12 residues. The V end lost 4 bases, the J end lost 2 bases, and 9 bases lay between the germline ends. Looked up from germline, CDR1 is SQVTM and CDR2 is ANQGSEA. The DNA for the CDR3 is TGCAGCGTTGGAGGGGGGGCCTACGAGCAGTACTTC. This codes for CSVGGGAYEQYF.

This clone was detected a few times. The rearrangement links TRBV5-1 to TRBJ2-1; D is perhaps TRBD1 (5 bases). Germline V CDR1 and CDR2: SGHRS, YFSETQ. Between the trimmed V and J ends, which lost 4 bases and 7 bases, there was a span of 9 bases. There are 12 residues in the CDR3. The CDR3 DNA sequence: TGCGCCAGCAGCGAGAAGGGGAATGAGCAGTTCTTC. This codes for CASSEKGNEQFF.

Many counts were recorded for this clone. The V gene is TRBV29-1, the J gene TRBJ1-2; TRBD1 agrees at 8 bases. The V gene end was trimmed by 5 bases and the J gene end by 1 base; junction bases not matched to a gene: 6. In germline, CDR1 is SQVTM, CDR2 ANQGSEA. The CDR3 contains 14 residues. Here the CDR3 reads CSVRGGQDNYGYTF. Here the CDR3 DNA reads TGCAGCGTTAGGGGGGGACAGGATAACTATGGCTACACCTTC.

Only a few counts were recorded for this clone. The rearrangement joins TRBV5-6 to TRBJ2-6, with D perhaps TRBD1 (7 bases). The CDR3 has 18 amino acids. The germline V and J ends were trimmed by 3 bases and 2 bases, with 18 bases remaining between them. Per the germline V gene, CDR1 is SGHDT and CDR2 is YYEEEE. The CDR3 reads CASSYWTGGEAGANVLTF. CDR3 nucleotide sequence: TGTGCCAGCAGCTACTGGACAGGCGGGGAAGCTGGGGCCAACGTCCTGACTTTC.

V usage is TRBV4-3 and J usage is TRBJ2-7; 9 positions agree with TRBD1. This CDR3 has 16 residues. Germline CDR1 is LGHNA and CDR2 is YSLEER. J lost 5 bases, V lost 2 bases, and 10 bases had no gene match. The CDR3 region has the DNA TGCGCCAGCAGCCAAACTAGACAGGGGGGAAACCACGAGCAGTACTTC. This translates into CASSQTRQGGNHEQYF.

This chain connects TRBV6-2 or TRBV6-3 to TRBJ1-2, with a possible D match to TRBD1 (5 bases). Trimming took off 4 bases at V and 5 bases at J, with 14 bases between the two ends. The CDR3 length is 14 residues. The germline V gene encodes CDR1 MNHEY and CDR2 SVGEGT. The CDR3: CASSSRQLKYGYTF. The CDR3 coding sequence is TGTGCCAGCAGTTCCCGACAGTTGAAGTATGGCTACACCTTC.